The subject of this entry is one T cell receptor (beta chain). The antigen this receptor binds is unknown. No base-level quality is on record; no much larger clone is a single base apart. In the paper's terms, the treatment or condition label means: live attenuated yellow fever vaccine strain. At each blood-draw timepoint, two biological replicates of bulk PBMCs were collected. A standard Ficoll-Paque protocol was used to isolate PBMCs from peripheral blood. TriZol was used to extract RNA from bulk PBMCs, CD4 and CD8 fractions, and dextramer-positive and dextramer-negative fractions. TCR cDNA was synthesized by 5'RACE template switching, which introduced a universal primer site and unique molecular identifiers. Priming of cDNA synthesis was performed from both the TCR alpha and TCR beta constant segments. Library amplification used two PCR steps, and the second PCR step added sample barcodes and sequencing adapters. Sequencing of the libraries was done on either Illumina HiSeq 2500 (2x100 bp) or NovaSeq (2x150 bp). Turning to the authors' computational methods: Reads were demultiplexed and collapsed into UMI consensus sequences with MIGEC, and V(D)J alignment was performed with MiXCR. Vaccine-responding clonotypes were identified with edgeR using replicate PBMC samples, with FDR below 0.01 and a log2 fold change above 5 up to day 15 being required. Each bulk clonotype received a CD4 or CD8 identity based on whether the sequenced CD4 or CD8 repertoire contained that clonotype at higher abundance. The raw public reads went through TCRdb reprocessing: fastp at Q25, MiXCR clone calling, in-frame beta chains kept. Rows matching on CDR3 protein sequence are summarized as one entry with the most common DNA and genes. TCRdb, rather than the study authors, made the V and J calls. The sample table holds 620,000 or so distinct CDR3 sequences, of which around a sixth were seen once. Together, the top ten hold approximately 15% of the sample.

These data originate in a study of T cells after yellow fever vaccination (dated by TCRdb to 2018 to 2020). Turning to the overall study: Libraries from fractions with low cell numbers were prepared with the SMART-Seq v4 Ultra Low Input RNA kit. Bulk TCR alpha and beta repertoires were sequenced longitudinally to track T-cell clones before and after primary and booster YFV17D yellow fever vaccination. Bulk PBMC replicates and cell subsets were isolated from blood drawn at multiple timepoints before and after both primary and secondary immunization. Two healthy male donors made up the cohort, one aged 18 to 30 years and the other aged 30 to 39 years. What the research found in general, with its limitations: Compared with the primary T-cell response, the secondary T-cell response was weaker but faster, peaking on day 5 rather than day 15. A small share of clonotypes occurred in both CD4 and CD8 compartments, likely arising from convergent recombination. Because only a couple of donors were included in the study, the extent to which the findings can be generalized is limited. Most clones expanded after primary vaccination (96% of CD4 and over 80% of CD8) were re-detected after the booster, suggesting that broad memory maintenance occurred. Because abundant contaminating clonotypes from the bulk population could be contained in FACS-sorted repertoires, computational filtering was required.

Sequencing used PBMCs, obtained about 5 days after the first yellow fever vaccination. The sequence was obtained from a man younger than 35 who received the YFV17D yellow fever vaccine.

The bases are TGTGCCAGCAGCGGCGGACAGCCGAACACTGAAGCTTTCTTT. Its product reads: CASSGGQPNTEAFF. The sequence links TRBV9 to TRBJ1-1; the D gene is perhaps TRBD1, from 6 matching bases. V gives up 3 bases and J gives up 1 base, and the segment between their germline ends measures 10 bases. The germline V gene provides CDR1 SGDLS and CDR2 YYNGEE. Counted from cysteine to phenylalanine, this CDR3 has 14 amino acids. Only the CDR3 DNA is retained, 42 bases long and in frame from the first base.